Listed below are T cell receptor beta chains from one sample, sequenced in a study of PD-L1 blockade in urothelial cancer. TCRdb keeps only in-frame clones here, not all; method: immunoSEQ multiplex PCR. The repertoire holds 40,000 to 50,000 clones, with roughly four fifths as singletons. The sequences come from PBMCs, collected around atezolizumab (anti-PD-L1) treatment. These receptor sequences come from a man aged 60 to 69 with urothelial cancer. Each CDR3 is given with its conserved first and last residue. A D gene is named only where the DNA matches it firmly. Not every row has a clone size; where given, it reads once, few, many or a size class.

clone_size: NA
d_call: NA
v_call: TRBV18
j_call: TRBJ2-2
cdr3_aa: CASSPARDGELFF
cdr3_nt: TGTGCCAGCTCACCCGCCCGGGACGGGGAGCTGTTTTTT

clone_size: once
d_call: NA
v_call: TRBV28
j_call: TRBJ2-4
cdr3_aa: CASSPRTGKNIQYF
cdr3_nt: TGTGCCAGCAGTCCACGGACTGGCAAAAACATTCAGTACTTC

clone_size: NA
d_call: NA
v_call: TRBV2
j_call: TRBJ1-1
cdr3_aa: CASSPGIRTAEAFF
cdr3_nt: TGTGCCAGCTCGCCAGGGATAAGGACAGCTGAAGCTTTCTTT

clone_size: NA
d_call: NA
v_call: TRBV27
j_call: TRBJ2-5
cdr3_aa: CASSTSPAPRETQYF
cdr3_nt: TGTGCCAGCAGCACTAGCCCAGCCCCCCGAGAGACCCAGTACTTC

clone_size: NA
d_call: NA
v_call: TRBV28
j_call: TRBJ1-5
cdr3_aa: CASSRSGARQPQHF
cdr3_nt: TGTGCCAGCAGTCGATCAGGGGCCAGGCAGCCCCAGCATTTT

clone_size: NA
d_call: NA
v_call: TRBV30
j_call: TRBJ2-7
cdr3_aa: CAWRAGLPYEQYF
cdr3_nt: TGTGCCTGGAGGGCGGGATTACCCTACGAGCAGTACTTC

clone_size: NA
d_call: TRBD1
v_call: TRBV7-6
j_call: TRBJ2-7
cdr3_aa: CASSLEQGALYEQYF
cdr3_nt: TGTGCCAGCAGCTTAGAACAGGGGGCGTTATACGAGCAGTACTTC

clone_size: once
d_call: TRBD1
v_call: TRBV2
j_call: TRBJ2-3
cdr3_aa: CASRSDRVSTDTQYF
cdr3_nt: TGTGCCAGCAGGTCGGACAGGGTTAGCACAGATACGCAGTATTTT

clone_size: NA
d_call: NA
v_call: TRBV5-1
j_call: TRBJ2-7
cdr3_aa: CASSLDRTNSYEQYF
cdr3_nt: TGCGCCAGCAGCCTGGACAGGACTAACTCCTACGAGCAGTACTTC

clone_size: NA
d_call: TRBD1
v_call: TRBV5-1
j_call: TRBJ1-1
cdr3_aa: CASAGQTNTEAFF
cdr3_nt: TGCGCCAGCGCGGGACAGACGAACACTGAAGCTTTCTTT

clone_size: NA
d_call: NA
v_call: TRBV28
j_call: TRBJ1-2
cdr3_aa: CASSLGNWQVYGYTF
cdr3_nt: TGTGCCAGCAGTTTAGGAAATTGGCAGGTTTATGGCTACACCTTC

clone_size: NA
d_call: NA
v_call: TRBV18
j_call: TRBJ1-2
cdr3_aa: CASSLDRVLLGYTF
cdr3_nt: TGTGCCAGCTCACTCGATAGAGTTCTCCTGGGCTACACCTTC

clone_size: NA
d_call: NA
v_call: TRBV4-1
j_call: TRBJ2-3
cdr3_aa: CASSQDGRGTDTQYF
cdr3_nt: TGCGCCAGCAGCCAAGATGGTCGGGGCACAGATACGCAGTATTTT

clone_size: once
d_call: TRBD2
v_call: TRBV19
j_call: TRBJ2-3
cdr3_aa: CASSIGSGYTDTQYF
cdr3_nt: TGTGCCAGTAGTATCGGTAGCGGGTACACAGATACGCAGTATTTT

clone_size: NA
d_call: TRBD2
v_call: TRBV2
j_call: TRBJ2-3
cdr3_aa: CASSETPGGGTQYF
cdr3_nt: TGTGCCAGCAGTGAAACCCCAGGCGGGGGAACGCAGTATTTT

clone_size: NA
d_call: TRBD2
v_call: TRBV5-1
j_call: TRBJ2-7
cdr3_aa: CASSSGLAGDHEQYF
cdr3_nt: TGCGCCAGCAGCTCCGGACTAGCGGGAGACCACGAGCAGTACTTC

clone_size: NA
d_call: NA
v_call: TRBV5-6
j_call: TRBJ1-4
cdr3_aa: CASSLFGRLNEKLFF
cdr3_nt: TGTGCCAGCAGCTTGTTTGGGAGACTTAATGAAAAACTGTTTTTT